The following is a T cell receptor beta chain sequence with its context. Its target is unknown. These data come from a study of vaccination effects on CD4 cells after COVID-19. Profiling relied on immunoSEQ multiplex PCR, and the TCRdb table lists in-frame clones only, not all of them. The table records 25,000 to 30,000 clones, roughly 70% of them present only once. Before any sequencing was done, the ViraFEST assay used viral peptide pools to expand antigen-specific CD4+ T cells. It was after approximately 10 days of culture that CD4+ T cells were isolated. Two doses of BNT162b2 or mRNA-1273 vaccine were administered to participants. The culture medium for two million PBMC per well included 9.5 to 10 IU/ml IL-2 and 8.5 to 10 ug/ml peptides. This CDR3 region has 17 residues. Germline V gives CDR1 KGHDR, CDR2 SFDVKD. The trim removed 8 bases at V and 1 base at J, leaving 13 bases unmatched.

Sequencing used CD4+ T cells from PBMCs cultured with HCoV-NL63 spike peptides, obtained after COVID-19 vaccination. The chain links TRBV24-1 to TRBJ2-5; 9 bases are shared with TRBD1. The receptor comes from a human donor who received a COVID-19 vaccine. The CDR3 spells CATTPRPGQGIQETQYF. The CDR3 DNA reads as TGTGCCACCACCCCCCGACCGGGACAGGGCATCCAAGAGACCCAGTACTTC.